This T cell receptor (beta chain) was sequenced during a study of T cells expressing NK-cell markers. CDR3 length equals 14 residues. The germline V gene has CDR1 GTSNPN and CDR2 SVGIG (reference sequence). For each CDR3 protein, TCRdb gives one entry from its re-call of the 5' RACE reads, without DNA. The sample has some 140,000 distinct CDR3 sequences. The material sequenced was blood T cells: a sorted CD56 or NKG2C T cell subset, CD4+ or CD8+ T cells, or bulk PBMC T cells (not recorded which). The TCR sequence derives from a woman between 50 and 59 years old in good health. The chain links TRBV30 to TRBJ2-7; without DNA, the TCRdb call of TRBD1 cannot be checked. CDR3 amino acids: CAWRDRDRAHEQYF.